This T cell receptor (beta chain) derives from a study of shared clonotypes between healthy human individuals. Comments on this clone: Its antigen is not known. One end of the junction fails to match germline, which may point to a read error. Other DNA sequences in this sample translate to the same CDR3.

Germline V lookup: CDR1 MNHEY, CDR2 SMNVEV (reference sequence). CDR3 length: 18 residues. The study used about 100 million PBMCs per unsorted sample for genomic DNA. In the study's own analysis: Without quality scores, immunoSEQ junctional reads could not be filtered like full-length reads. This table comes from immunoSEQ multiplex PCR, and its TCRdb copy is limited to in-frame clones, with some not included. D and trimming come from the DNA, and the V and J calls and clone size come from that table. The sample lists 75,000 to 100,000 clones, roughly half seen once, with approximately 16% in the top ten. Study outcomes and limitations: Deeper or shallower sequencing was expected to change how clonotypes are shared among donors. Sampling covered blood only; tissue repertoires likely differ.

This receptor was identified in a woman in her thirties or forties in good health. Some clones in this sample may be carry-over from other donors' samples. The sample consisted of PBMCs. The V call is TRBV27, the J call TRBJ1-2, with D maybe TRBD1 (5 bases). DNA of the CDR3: TGTGCCAGCAGTTTGTCCCTTTTGGGACCGAAGTCTAACTACGGCTACACCTTC. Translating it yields CASSLSLLGPKSNYGYTF.